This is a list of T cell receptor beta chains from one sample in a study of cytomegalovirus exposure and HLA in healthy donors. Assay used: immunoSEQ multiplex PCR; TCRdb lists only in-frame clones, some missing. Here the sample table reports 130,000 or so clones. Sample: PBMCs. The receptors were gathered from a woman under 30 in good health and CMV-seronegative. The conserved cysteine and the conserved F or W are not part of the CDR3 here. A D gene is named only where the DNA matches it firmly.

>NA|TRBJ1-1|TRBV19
ASSIVPGNTEAF
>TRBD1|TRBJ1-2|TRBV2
ASSAQGANYGYT
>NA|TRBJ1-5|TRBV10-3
AISESGTVGEIMPQH
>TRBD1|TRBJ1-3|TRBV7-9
ARTGTDGHTIY
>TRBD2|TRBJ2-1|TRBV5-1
ASSLSRYLADDYNEQF
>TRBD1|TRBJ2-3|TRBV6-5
ASSFGQGATDTQY
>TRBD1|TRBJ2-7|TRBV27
ASSLTGGQGYEQY
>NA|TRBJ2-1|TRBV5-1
ASGDWASNEQF
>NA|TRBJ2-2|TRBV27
ASSATYGQNTGELF
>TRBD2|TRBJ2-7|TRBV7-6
ASSSHNSGRSPYEQY
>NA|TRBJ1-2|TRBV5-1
ASSPGSPNYGYT
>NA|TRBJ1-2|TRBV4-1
ASSQDLRENYGYT
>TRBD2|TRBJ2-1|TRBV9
ASSVASGPLF
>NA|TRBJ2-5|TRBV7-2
ASSLAPDSKETQY
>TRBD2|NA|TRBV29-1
SVAGTYEQY
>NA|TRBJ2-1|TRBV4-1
ASSQISGYEQF
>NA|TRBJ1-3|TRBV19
ASSTPGLTSGNTIY
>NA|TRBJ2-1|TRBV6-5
ASSYSPSGLYNEQF
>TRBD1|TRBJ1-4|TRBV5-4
ASSLQGAREKLF
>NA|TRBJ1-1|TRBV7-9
ASSSAMNTEAF